Below are 20 T cell receptor beta chains sequenced from a single sample in a study of T cell responses to AZD1222 COVID-19 vaccine. Assay used: immunoSEQ multiplex PCR; TCRdb lists only in-frame clones, some missing. The sample lists some 150,000 clones, around 83% occurring once. This sample comprised peripheral blood, obtained on day 0 of MenACWY control vaccination. The source is an adult in good health.

The rearrangement links TRBV3-1 (or the pseudogene TRBV3-2) to TRBJ2-7; D not resolved. CDR3 length: 13 amino acids. From germline, CDR1 is LGHDT and CDR2 YNNKEL (reference sequence). With 3 bases removed from V and 4 bases from J, the gap between germline ends came to 10 bases. This chain's CDR3 is CASSHQKRYEQYF. CDR3 bases: TGTGCCAGCAGCCACCAAAAACGTTACGAGCAGTACTTC.

The V gene is TRBV7-9, the J gene TRBJ2-1; 8 bases are shared with TRBD2. V gave up 3 bases and J gave up 2 bases; unmatched junction bases: 12. The germline V gene has CDR1 SEHNR and CDR2 FQNEAQ (reference sequence). The CDR3 runs 18 residues. The CDR3, as DNA: TGTGCCAGCAGCTTGACACCGGGACTAGGACCCGCCTACAATGAGCAGTTCTTC. It is translated as CASSLTPGLGPAYNEQFF.

The chain has TRBV9 and TRBJ1-6, with unresolved D. The V and J ends lost 2 bases and 3 bases respectively, with 6 bases between them. This CDR3 has 14 amino acids. The germline gives CDR1 SGDLS, CDR2 YYNGEE. CDR3 sequence (DNA): TGTGCCAGCAGCGTGAGTAGCTATAATTCACCCCTCCACTTT. Translated, it gives CASSVSSYNSPLHF.

The CDR3 loop reads CASSAGVAGSAEAFF. The CDR3 DNA reads as TGCGCCAGCAGTGCGGGGGTCGCAGGTTCAGCTGAAGCTTTCTTT. The rearrangement joins TRBV10-1 to TRBJ1-1; D is possibly TRBD1 (5 bases). This CDR3 spans 15 amino acids. Trimming removed 4 bases at V and 6 bases at J, with 18 bases between. The germline CDR1 and CDR2 sequences are WNHNN and SYGVQD (reference sequence).

This rearrangement joins TRBV19 to TRBJ2-1, with D hard to call. V lost 3 bases to trimming and J lost 0 bases, with 9 bases between them. Germline loops: CDR1 LNHDA, CDR2 SQIVND (reference sequence). The CDR3 extends over 15 amino acids. This CDR3 is CASSIGFSSYNEQFF. The DNA for the CDR3 is TGTGCCAGTAGTATCGGTTTCAGCTCCTACAATGAGCAGTTCTTC.

Within the sample, this clone is medium-sized. V gene TRBV3-1 (or the pseudogene TRBV3-2) combines with J gene TRBJ2-2; TRBD2 aligns across 8 bases. Losses at the gene ends were 4 bases for V and 5 bases for J; bases not matched to a gene: 6. The V gene's germline CDR1 is LGHDT and CDR2 YNNKEL (reference sequence). There are 15 residues in the CDR3. This CDR3 reads CASSLGGARTGELFF. Written as DNA, the CDR3 is TGTGCCAGCAGCCTCGGGGGGGCACGAACCGGGGAGCTGTTTTTT.

The gene calls are TRBV2 and TRBJ1-5; weak D call: TRBD1 (6 bases). The V gene lost 8 bases and the J gene lost 6 bases, with 14 bases spanning the gap. This CDR3 has 13 amino acids. Germline V gene sequence: CDR1 SNHLY, CDR2 FYNNEI. CDR3 amino acids: CASGTGIGQPQHF. Written as DNA, the CDR3 is TGTGCCAGCGGAACAGGGATCGGTCAGCCCCAGCATTTT.

The genes are TRBV28 and TRBJ1-1; possibly TRBD1 for D (6 bases). V was clipped by 2 bases and J by 11 bases, with 12 bases between them. The CDR3 is made up of 12 amino acids. CDR1 and CDR2 from the germline V gene are MDHEN and SYDVKM. The CDR3 is CASSLRGGYAFF. CDR3 nucleotides: TGTGCCAGCAGTTTACGAGGGGGGTATGCTTTCTTT.

This clone has a handful of counts. This chain uses TRBV2 with TRBJ2-7, with D unresolved. The CDR3 covers 16 residues. V was pared by 6 bases and J by 0 bases, with 18 bases between. Germline V gene lookup returns CDR1 SNHLY and CDR2 FYNNEI. The CDR3 bases are TGTGCCAGCAGCTTCGCGACCCCTCCGAACTCCTACGAGCAGTACGTC. Translating gives CASSFATPPNSYEQYV.

J is TRBJ1-5 and V is TRBV15; D not resolved. The CDR3 has 13 residues. The V and J ends lost 0 bases and 4 bases respectively, with 4 bases between them. Germline CDR1 reads LNHNV; CDR2 reads YYDKDF (reference sequence). CDR3 nucleotide sequence: TGTGCCACCAGCAGAGATATGAATCAGCCCCAGCATTTT. Protein sequence: CATSRDMNQPQHF.

This chain uses TRBV19 with TRBJ2-1; tentative D call: TRBD1 (6 bases). This CDR3 has 12 amino acids. Germline V gene sequence: CDR1 LNHDA, CDR2 SQIVND (reference sequence). Trimming took off 4 bases at V and 6 bases at J, with 7 bases between the two ends. Written as DNA, the CDR3 is TGTGCCAGTAGTAAAGGGGGCAATGAGCAGTTCTTC. Translated, it gives CASSKGGNEQFF.

This clone was seen a handful of times. The chain couples TRBV3-1 (or the pseudogene TRBV3-2) to TRBJ2-3; D possibly corresponds to TRBD1 (5 bases). The V gene lost 4 bases and the J gene lost 2 bases, with 13 bases spanning the gap. The CDR3 has 15 amino acids. In germline, CDR1 is LGHDT, CDR2 YNNKEL (reference sequence). The CDR3 bases are TGTGCCAGCAGCCCGAGGCAGGGATACACAGATACGCAGTATTTT. Amino acid sequence: CASSPRQGYTDTQYF.

The chain carries TRBV6-5 and TRBJ2-5; a weak D match, TRBD2 (5 bases). The V and J ends lost 7 bases and 3 bases respectively, with 12 bases between them. The CDR3 loop spans 13 amino acids. CDR1 MNHEY and CDR2 SVGAGI come from the germline V gene. CDR3 in DNA: TGTGCCAGCAATCCGGGATCCAAAGAGACCCAGTACTTC. This encodes CASNPGSKETQYF.

This chain links TRBV7-9 with TRBJ1-2; possible D gene TRBD1, 5 bases. The CDR3 is 11 residues long. The V and J ends lost 4 bases and 7 bases respectively, with 7 bases between them. Germline assignment: CDR1 SEHNR and CDR2 FQNEAQ (reference sequence). Here the CDR3 reads CASSSGFGYTF. Here the CDR3 DNA reads TGTGCCAGCAGCTCAGGGTTTGGCTACACCTTC.

This clone came up a few times. The chain couples TRBV2 to TRBJ2-1; 10 positions agree with TRBD2. The CDR3 contains 16 residues. V lost 2 bases to trimming and J lost 4 bases; unmatched junction nucleotides: 5. Per germline, CDR1 SNHLY and CDR2 FYNNEI. CDR3 bases: TGTGCCAGCAGTGAAACGGCTAGCGGGGGATACAATGAGCAGTTCTTC. Its protein is CASSETASGGYNEQFF.

V and J are TRBV7-8 and TRBJ2-7, with 10 bases lining up with TRBD2. Losses at the gene ends were 3 bases for V and 4 bases for J; bases not matched to a gene: 6. From germline, CDR1 is SGHVS and CDR2 FQNEAQ. The CDR3 sequence is 15 residues long. CDR3: CASSFQLAGTYEQYV. As DNA, the CDR3 is TGTGCCAGCAGCTTCCAACTAGCGGGGACTTACGAGCAGTACGTC.

The rearrangement uses TRBV3-1 (or the pseudogene TRBV3-2) and TRBJ2-1, with D tentatively TRBD1 or TRBD2 (5 bases each). The length of the CDR3 is 12 residues. V was cut by 4 bases and J by 10 bases, with 11 bases left in between. From germline, CDR1 is LGHDT and CDR2 YNNKEL (reference sequence). For the CDR3, the DNA is TGTGCCAGCAGCCTCAGAGGGGTCGAGCAGTTCTTC. It codes for CASSLRGVEQFF.

V usage is TRBV28 and J usage is TRBJ1-2; D is unresolved. The CDR3 sequence is 13 residues long. CDR1 is MDHEN, CDR2 SYDVKM, per germline. The ends were cut back, 7 bases at V and 0 bases at J, with 9 bases in the middle. CDR3 in DNA: TGTGCCAGCACAAACCGGGCTAACTATGGCTACACCTTC. Its translation: CASTNRANYGYTF.

The chain has TRBV7-6 and TRBJ2-3; D is possibly TRBD1 or TRBD2 (6 bases each). Germline V gene lookup returns CDR1 SGHVS and CDR2 FNYEAQ. V lost 5 bases and J lost 1, with 28 bases in between. The CDR3 is 20 amino acids. The DNA for the CDR3 is TGTGCCAGCAGCCCAACCCAAAATTTAGGGGGGTCAGGGGGCACAGATACGCAGTATTTT. It encodes CASSPTQNLGGSGGTDTQYF.

The chain recombines TRBV5-1 with TRBJ1-2; 7 bases align to TRBD1. With 0 bases clipped from V and 7 bases from J, the junction kept 12 bases outside the gene matches. The CDR3 runs to 16 residues. The germline CDR1 and CDR2 sequences are SGHRS and YFSETQ. CDR3 DNA sequence: TGCGCCAGCAGCTTGGTAGCCGAGGGACAGAACGGTGGCTACACCTTC. Its protein is CASSLVAEGQNGGYTF.